These T cell receptor beta chains were read from a single sample in a study of CD8 T cells in ankylosing spondylitis. TCRdb re-derived calls from the 5' RACE reads in MiXCR, one entry per CDR3 protein. Here the sample spans 25,000 to 30,000 distinct CDR3 sequences, 4.5% to 5.5% being singletons. The source material was blood, either unsorted or a sorted T cell fraction (not recorded which). The receptor set was obtained from a female donor with ankylosing spondylitis or in good health (not recorded which). CDR3s include the opening cysteine and the closing phenylalanine or tryptophan. A D gene is named only where the DNA matches it firmly. Expanded clones are given a class, and other clones once, few, many or no size at all.

j_call v_call d_call clone_size cdr3_nt cdr3_aa
TRBJ1-5 TRBV9 . many TGTGCCAGCAGCGTAGGCCACGGGTCTGAGGCCCAGCATTTT CASSVGHGSEAQHF
TRBJ2-1 TRBV9 TRBD2 many TGTGCCAGCAGCGCACAGCGGGGGGCCTACTACAATGAGCAGTTCTTC CASSAQRGAYYNEQFF
TRBJ2-1 TRBV9 . many TGTGCCAGCAGCCGCTCGGACTTCTCCTACAATGAGCAGTTCTTC CASSRSDFSYNEQFF
TRBJ2-7 TRBV9 TRBD2 . TGTGCCAGCAGCCCCGGGGGCGGGGGGATTTACTTC CASSPGGGGIYF
TRBJ1-1 TRBV9 . many TGTGCCAGCAGAGGAGGTCTAGCGGACACTGAAGCTTTCTTT CASRGGLADTEAFF
TRBJ2-3 TRBV9 TRBD2 few TGTGCCAGCAGCGTACACGATGCTAGCGGGGTTGGCACAGATACGCAGTATTTT CASSVHDASGVGTDTQYF
TRBJ2-1 TRBV9 . many TGTGCCAGCAGCGTGGGGTCGGGAGAATCCAATGAGCAGTTCTTC CASSVGSGESNEQFF
TRBJ2-3 TRBV9 . many TGTGCCAGCAGCGTAGTAGGTCTGGGTGGTGGCACAGATACGCAGTATTTT CASSVVGLGGGTDTQYF
TRBJ2-2 TRBV9 . few TGTGCCAGCTTGAGACAGGCCACCGGGGAGCTGTTTTTT CASLRQATGELFF
TRBJ1-2 TRBV9 . many TGTGCCAGCAGCTCGGACCAGAGGGTCTATGGCTACACCTTC CASSSDQRVYGYTF
TRBJ2-3 TRBV9 . many TGTGCCAGCAGCCTTAGGGCCCAGGCGGTGGCAGATACGCAGTATTTT CASSLRAQAVADTQYF
TRBJ2-1 TRBV9 . few TGTGCCAGCAGCGTAGGGCGAGATTACAATGAGCAGTTCTTC CASSVGRDYNEQFF
TRBJ1-2 TRBV9 TRBD1 medium-sized TGTGCCAGCAGCAAAGAGACAGGGGGCACCTATGGCTACACCTTC CASSKETGGTYGYTF
TRBJ1-2 TRBV9 TRBD1 medium-sized TGTGCCAGCAGCCCATCACAGGGGGTGTATGGCTACACCTTC CASSPSQGVYGYTF
TRBJ2-3 TRBV9 TRBD1 many TGTGCCAGCAGCGCAAGACAGGGTACAGATACGCAGTATTTT CASSARQGTDTQYF
TRBJ2-1 TRBV9 . many TGTGCCAGCAGCGCGAGTGGCTCCAACACTTGGGAGCAGTTCTTC CASSASGSNTWEQFF
TRBJ1-6 TRBV9 . many TGTGCCAGCAGCGTAGGAAGGGGCTCTAAATCACCCCTCCACTTT CASSVGRGSKSPLHF
TRBJ2-2 TRBV9 . . TGTGCCAGCCGGCGGAACACCGGGGAGCTGTTTTTT CASRRNTGELFF
TRBJ1-1 TRBV9 . medium-sized TGTGCCAGCAGCGTAGTAGGGGAGAACACTGAAGCTTTCTTT CASSVVGENTEAFF
TRBJ2-7 TRBV9 . few TGTGCCAGCAGCGAGAGGGGTCGCGAGCAGTACTTC CASSERGREQYF
TRBJ1-1 TRBV9 . many TGTGCCAGCAGCGTAACGGGGGGCTCGAAAACTGAAGCTTTCTTT CASSVTGGSKTEAFF
TRBJ2-1 TRBV9 TRBD2 many TGTGCCAGCAGCGTAGGGGAGGGACTAGCGGGTCTTAAGTACAATGAGCAGTTCTTC CASSVGEGLAGLKYNEQFF
TRBJ2-7 TRBV9 . many TGTGCCAGCAGCGTAGATCACAGGGAATACGAGCAGTACTTC CASSVDHREYEQYF
TRBJ2-7 TRBV9 . many TGTGCCAGCAGCCCGATGGGACAAGCCGAATACGAGCAGTACTTC CASSPMGQAEYEQYF
TRBJ2-6 TRBV9 . many TGTGCCAGCAGTAAGTCAGCGTCTGGGGCCAACGTCCTGACTTTC CASSKSASGANVLTF
TRBJ1-1 TRBV14 TRBD1 many TGTGCCAGCAGCCAACCCATCAGACCAGGGGGGGATGAAGCTTTCTTT CASSQPIRPGGDEAFF
TRBJ2-7 TRBV9 TRBD2 many TGTGCCAGCAGCCCCTCCGGCGGGAGCTCCTACGAGCAGTACTTC CASSPSGGSSYEQYF
TRBJ2-1 TRBV9 . . TGTGCCAGCAGCGCAGGGCCACACAGCTCCTACAATGAGCAGCTCTTC CASSAGPHSSYNEQLF
TRBJ1-3 TRBV9 TRBD1 . TGTGCCAGCAGCCCCAGAGGGACAGGGACTGGAAACACCATATATTTT CASSPRGTGTGNTIYF
TRBJ2-1 TRBV9 TRBD2 many TGTGCCAGCAGCGTGACTAGCGGGGGGGTGGATGAGCAGTTCTTC CASSVTSGGVDEQFF
TRBJ2-5 TRBV9 TRBD2 once TGTGCCAGCAATCGGGCGGGAGGACTCCAAGAGACCCAGTACTTC CASNRAGGLQETQYF
TRBJ2-1 TRBV9 TRBD2 . TGTGCCAGCAGCTCCAGCGGGAGGGGTCTAGATGAGCAGTTCTTC CASSSSGRGLDEQFF
TRBJ1-1 TRBV9 . many TGTGCCAGCAGCGCTGCATTCCGAGGCCCTGAAGCTTTCTTT CASSAAFRGPEAFF
TRBJ2-1 TRBV9 TRBD2 . TGTGCCAGCAGCGTAGACGGACTAGTCGGCAATGAGCAGTTCTTC CASSVDGLVGNEQFF
TRBJ1-2 TRBV9 . many TGTGCCAGCAGCGTAGGCGACGGAGCTAACTATGGCTACACCTTC CASSVGDGANYGYTF
TRBJ1-2 TRBV9 . many TGTGCCAGCAGCGCGGGGGGGGCCTATGGCTACACCTTC CASSAGGAYGYTF
TRBJ2-1 TRBV4-2 TRBD1 many TGTGCCAGCAGCCAAGTCACGCGGGGACAGGCAGTGGAGCAGTTCTTC CASSQVTRGQAVEQFF
TRBJ1-5 TRBV9 . many TGTGCCAGCAGCCCCTCGCCCAGCAATCAGCCCCAGCATTTT CASSPSPSNQPQHF
TRBJ2-3 TRBV9 . few TGTGCCAGCAGCGTAGACGGGCGACCTAATACGCAGTATTTT CASSVDGRPNTQYF
TRBJ2-2 TRBV9 . . TGTGCCAGCAGTCCCCCCTACGGGACGAACACCGGGGAGCTGTTTTTT CASSPPYGTNTGELFF